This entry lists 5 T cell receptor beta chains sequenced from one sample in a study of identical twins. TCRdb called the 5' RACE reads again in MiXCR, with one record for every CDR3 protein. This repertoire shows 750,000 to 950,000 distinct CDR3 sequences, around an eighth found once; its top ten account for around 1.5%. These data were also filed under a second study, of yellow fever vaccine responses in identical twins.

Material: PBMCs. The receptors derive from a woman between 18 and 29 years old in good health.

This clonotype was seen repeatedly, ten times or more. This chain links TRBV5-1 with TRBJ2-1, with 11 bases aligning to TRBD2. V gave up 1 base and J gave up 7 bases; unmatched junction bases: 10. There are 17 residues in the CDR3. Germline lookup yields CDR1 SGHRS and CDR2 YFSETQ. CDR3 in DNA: TGCGCCAGCAGCTTGCTAACCCAACTAGCGGGAGCTAATGAGCAGTTCTTC. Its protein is CASSLLTQLAGANEQFF.

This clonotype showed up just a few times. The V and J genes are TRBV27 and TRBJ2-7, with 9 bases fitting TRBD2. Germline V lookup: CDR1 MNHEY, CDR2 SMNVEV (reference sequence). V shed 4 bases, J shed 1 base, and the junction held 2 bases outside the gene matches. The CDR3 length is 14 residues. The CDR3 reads CASSWLAGSYEQYF. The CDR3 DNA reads TGTGCCAGCAGTTGGCTAGCGGGGTCCTACGAGCAGTACTTC.

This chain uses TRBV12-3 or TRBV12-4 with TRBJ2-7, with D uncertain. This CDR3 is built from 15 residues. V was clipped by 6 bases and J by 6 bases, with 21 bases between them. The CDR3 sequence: CASSQNLGPLSEQYV. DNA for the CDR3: TGTGCCAGCAGCCAAAACCTCGGACCCCTAAGCGAGCAGTACGTC.

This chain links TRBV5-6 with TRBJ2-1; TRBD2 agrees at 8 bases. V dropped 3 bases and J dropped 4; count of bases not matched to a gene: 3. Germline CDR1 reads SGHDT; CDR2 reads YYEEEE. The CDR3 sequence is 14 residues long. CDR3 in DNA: TGTGCCAGCAGCTGGGGCGGGGGGTACAATGAGCAGTTCTTC. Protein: CASSWGGGYNEQFF.

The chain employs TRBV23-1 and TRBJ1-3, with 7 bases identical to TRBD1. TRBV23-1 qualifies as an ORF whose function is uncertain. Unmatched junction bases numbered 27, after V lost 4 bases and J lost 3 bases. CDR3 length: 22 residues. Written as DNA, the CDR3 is TGCGCCAGCAGTCCCCCCGCCGACCGGGACAGCCTCTTCTCTCCATTTGGAAACACCATATATTTT. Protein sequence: CASSPPADRDSLFSPFGNTIYF.